This TCR beta chain stems from a study of early T cells in non-severe SARS-CoV-2 infection (dated by TCRdb to the early 2020s). Study-wide context: Because TCR sequencing relied on bulk RNA taken from unsorted whole blood, pairing of alpha and beta chains was not possible. Study-wide findings and limitations: VDJdb matching was skewed toward anti-spike CD8 responses and likely underestimated virus-specific expansions by missing private and CD4 specificities.

The method behind the library was 5' RACE. For sequencing, a NextSeq 500 was employed. In the TCR library protocol, unique molecular identifiers were attached to individual cDNA molecules to correct for PCR bias and sequencing error. TCR alpha and beta chains were both sequenced, and the abundances of alpha and beta sequences in each sample were closely correlated with each other. The authors processed their data as follows. Decombinator V4 was used to annotate the V gene, J gene and CDR3 of the TCR sequences. TCRs were defined as expanded if a significant change between any two time points was detected under a Poisson model with p below 0.0001. TCR abundances were normalised to the total number of TCRs sequenced in each sample and reported as counts per million. MAIT TCRs were defined by TRAV1-2 paired with TRAJ12, TRAJ20 or TRAJ33, and iNKT TCRs by TRAV10 paired with TRAJ18. VDJdb, accessed 1 November 2021, was searched for CMV, EBV and SARS-CoV-2 annotated TCRs, with TCRs annotated for multiple antigens excluded. TCRdb reprocessing: public reads trimmed at Q25 with fastp, clones called with MiXCR, in-frame beta chains kept. Rows with a matching CDR3 protein are joined into one entry that keeps the most common DNA and genes. TCRdb assigned the V and J calls; the authors' analysis was not used. Here the sample has over 60,000 distinct CDR3 sequences; roughly 9.1% occur a single time. In total, the top ten clones hold around 8% of the sample.

This was a case-control study nested in a cohort of healthcare workers in London, UK, who had nasopharyngeal swab PCR tests and blood samples taken every week. Between 23 and 31 March 2020, the week of the UK lockdown, healthcare workers were enrolled and then followed up weekly for as long as 16 weeks. Comments on this clonotype: Its antigen remains unidentified. No base qualities exist here, and no much larger clone lies one base off it.

CDR1 and CDR2 (KGHSH, LQKENI) derive from the germline V gene. V and J lose 1 base and 1 base, and a span of 14 bases separates them. Reading from cysteine to phenylalanine, the CDR3 counts 16 amino acids. Kept here is only the CDR3 DNA, which spans 48 bases and is read in frame from base 1. The source of this sequence is an adult who was a healthcare worker with PCR-confirmed SARS-CoV-2 infection or an uninfected control (not recorded which). Sequenced material: whole blood, taken at baseline. The chain uses TRBV18 and TRBJ2-7, and possibly TRBD1, on 6 matching bases. CDR3 sequence: CASSPRTGTPSYEQYF. DNA sequence: TGTGCCAGCTCACCACGGACCGGGACACCGTCCTACGAGCAGTACTTC.